This is a list of T cell receptor beta chains from one sample in a study of T cell responses to AZD1222 COVID-19 vaccine. Sequenced by immunoSEQ multiplex PCR; TCRdb stores in-frame clones only, minus some. The sample lists about 120,000 clones, 91% occurring once. Sequenced here: peripheral blood, sampled on day 0 of AZD1222 vaccination. The origin of the receptors is an adult in good health. The CDR3 runs from the conserved cysteine through the conserved F or W. D genes are given only for firm matches. Clone size is not always given. Where it is, it says once, few, many or a class for expanded clones.

>-|TRBJ1-1|-|TRBV28
CASRFQGNVRAFF
TGTGCCAGCAGATTTCAGGGAAACGTTCGAGCTTTCTTT
>-|TRBJ2-7|TRBD2|TRBV5-1
CASSLELAGSYEQYF
TGCGCCAGCAGCTTGGAACTAGCGGGATCCTACGAGCAGTACTTC
>-|TRBJ2-7|-|TRBV24-1
CATSDAGDTYEQYF
TGTGCCACCAGTGATGCGGGTGACACCTACGAGCAGTACTTC
>once|TRBJ1-1|TRBD1|TRBV19
CASSNSGGVNTEAFF
TGTGCCAGTAGTAACTCAGGGGGAGTGAACACTGAAGCTTTCTTT
>once|TRBJ2-5|-|TRBV15
CATSRGRTETQYF
TGTGCCACCAGCAGAGGACGTACAGAGACCCAGTACTTC
>-|TRBJ1-6|-|TRBV18
CASSNTRGSSYNSPLHF
TGTGCCAGCTCAAATACCAGGGGCAGCTCCTATAATTCACCCCTCCACTTT
>-|TRBJ1-4|-|TRBV7-9
CASSLKWEKLFF
TGTGCCAGCAGCTTAAAATGGGAAAAACTGTTTTTT
>-|TRBJ1-2|TRBD1|TRBV5-1
CASSLATGDGYTF
TGCGCCAGCAGCTTGGCGACAGGGGACGGCTACACCTTC
>-|TRBJ1-6|-|TRBV2
CASRDAYNSPLHF
TGTGCCAGCAGGGACGCTTATAATTCACCCCTCCACTTT
>-|TRBJ2-3|TRBD1|TRBV5-1
CASSSGDSQDTQYF
TGCGCCAGCAGCTCCGGGGACAGCCAAGATACGCAGTATTTT
>-|TRBJ1-2|-|TRBV11-3
CASTQNWTENYGYTF
TGTGCCAGCACCCAGAATTGGACAGAAAACTATGGCTACACCTTC
>-|TRBJ1-3|-|TRBV11-2
CASSSIGNTIYF
TGTGCCAGCAGCTCCATTGGAAACACCATATATTTT
>once|TRBJ1-1|-|TRBV2
CASSELGGVGTEAFF
TGTGCCAGCAGTGAATTGGGGGGCGTTGGAACTGAAGCTTTCTTT
>-|TRBJ1-2|TRBD1|TRBV11-2
CASSLGPGQGSYGYTF
TGTGCCAGCAGCTTAGGTCCGGGACAGGGGTCCTATGGCTACACCTTC
>-|TRBJ2-2|-|TRBV7-7
CASSLDRAGTGELFF
TGTGCTAGCAGCTTAGACAGGGCGGGAACCGGGGAGCTGTTTTTT
>-|TRBJ2-2|TRBD1|TRBV30
CAWSVGAWMGQSGTGELFF
TGTGCCTGGAGTGTTGGGGCTTGGATGGGACAGTCGGGCACCGGGGAGCTGTTTTTT
>once|TRBJ2-5|-|TRBV28
CASSAAGEETQYF
TGTGCCAGCAGTGCGGCCGGGGAAGAGACCCAGTACTTC
>-|TRBJ1-2|-|TRBV6-5
CASSYSIGQGNYGYTF
TGTGCCAGCAGTTACTCGATTGGGCAGGGGAACTATGGCTACACCTTC
>-|TRBJ1-1|-|TRBV3-1/TRBV3-2
CASSHQDVEAFF
TGTGCCAGCAGCCACCAGGACGTTGAAGCTTTCTTT
>-|TRBJ2-5|TRBD2|TRBV6-5
CASSQSSGGVETQYF
TGTGCCAGCAGTCAGTCTAGCGGAGGAGTGGAGACCCAGTACTTC
>-|TRBJ2-1|-|TRBV28
CASGNSGGRNEQFF
TGTGCCAGCGGAAATTCAGGAGGGAGAAATGAGCAGTTCTTC
>few|TRBJ1-1|-|TRBV3-1/TRBV3-2
CASSQAQNTEAFF
TGTGCCAGCAGCCAAGCCCAGAACACTGAAGCTTTCTTT
>few|TRBJ1-1|-|TRBV12-3/TRBV12-4
CASSLVGGAFF
TGTGCCAGCAGTTTAGTCGGGGGAGCTTTCTTT
>-|TRBJ1-1|-|TRBV6-5
CASRLGVNTEAFF
TGTGCCAGCAGGCTGGGGGTGAACACTGAAGCTTTCTTT
>-|TRBJ2-2|TRBD1|TRBV5-6
CAFAVGGRTGELFF
TGTGCCTTTGCGGTAGGGGGCCGGACCGGGGAGCTGTTTTTT
>-|TRBJ1-1|-|TRBV9
CASSVLDSLNTEAFF
TGTGCCAGCAGCGTCCTGGACAGCCTCAACACTGAAGCTTTCTTT
>-|TRBJ1-3|TRBD1|TRBV13
CASSLGTGGNTIYF
TGTGCCAGCAGCTTAGGGACAGGGGGAAACACCATATATTTT
>-|TRBJ1-2|-|TRBV9
CASSASFSPGHYGYTF
TGTGCCAGCAGCGCCTCATTTTCACCGGGCCACTATGGCTACACCTTC
>-|TRBJ1-1|-|TRBV5-1
CASSLEGGRGEAFF
TGCGCCAGCAGCTTGGAGGGCGGGCGGGGTGAAGCTTTCTTT
>-|TRBJ1-5|TRBD1|TRBV5-1
CASSLDLTGNQPQHF
TGCGCCAGCAGCTTGGACCTGACAGGGAATCAGCCCCAGCATTTT
>-|TRBJ1-2|-|TRBV7-9
CASSPGYTF
TGTGCCAGCAGCCCAGGCTACACCTTC
>-|TRBJ1-1|-|TRBV5-1
CASRAAAINTEAFF
TGCGCCAGCAGGGCAGCGGCCATTAACACTGAAGCTTTCTTT
>-|TRBJ1-1|-|TRBV30
CACFRGTEAFF
TGTGCCTGCTTCAGGGGCACTGAAGCTTTCTTT
>-|TRBJ1-5|-|TRBV6-5
CASSYGVGNQPQHF
TGTGCCAGCAGTTACGGTGTCGGCAATCAGCCCCAGCATTTT
>-|TRBJ2-7|-|TRBV10-1
CASSAPGTPGEQYF
TGCGCCAGCAGTGCGCCGGGTACCCCGGGCGAGCAGTACTTC
>-|TRBJ1-1|TRBD1|TRBV2
CASSATGGTEAFF
TGTGCCAGCAGTGCGACAGGGGGGACTGAAGCTTTCTTT
>-|TRBJ1-2|TRBD1|TRBV11-2
CASSWGDRLSYGYTF
TGTGCCAGCAGCTGGGGGGACAGGCTCTCCTATGGCTACACCTTC
>-|TRBJ1-2|-|TRBV18
CASSAPQAAYGYTF
TGTGCCAGCTCGGCCCCTCAGGCGGCCTATGGCTACACCTTC
>-|TRBJ2-5|-|TRBV7-3
CASSPRSEETQYF
TGTGCCAGCAGCCCGCGGTCGGAGGAGACCCAGTACTTC
>-|TRBJ1-2|-|TRBV12-3/TRBV12-4
CASSLQVRDGYTF
TGTGCCAGCAGTTTACAGGTTCGCGATGGCTACACCTTC
>-|TRBJ1-2|TRBD1|TRBV6-6
CASSYSEGARLF
TGTGCCAGCAGTTACTCTGAGGGGGCCCGTTTGTTC
>-|TRBJ2-1|-|TRBV15
CATSGRYGGPYNEQFF
TGTGCCACCAGCGGACGTTATGGGGGGCCCTACAATGAGCAGTTCTTC
>-|TRBJ2-1|TRBD1|TRBV11-2
CASSSERDRAYNEQFF
TGTGCCAGCAGCTCCGAGCGGGACAGGGCATACAATGAGCAGTTCTTC
>-|TRBJ2-1|-|TRBV2
CASSGSSYNEQFF
TGTGCCAGCAGCGGTAGCTCCTACAATGAGCAGTTCTTC
>-|TRBJ2-1|TRBD2|TRBV28
CASSSTTSGRVSEQFF
TGTGCCAGCAGTTCAACTACTAGCGGGAGGGTTAGTGAGCAGTTCTTC
>-|TRBJ1-2|-|TRBV12-3/TRBV12-4
CASSLPVGGGYTF
TGTGCCAGCAGCTTACCAGTCGGAGGCGGCTACACCTTC
>few|TRBJ1-3|TRBD1|TRBV6-5
CASTRPGQGGDTIYF
TGTGCCAGCACCCGACCGGGACAGGGTGGGGACACCATATATTTT
>once|TRBJ1-6|-|TRBV9
CASSQGHYNSPLHF
TGTGCCAGCAGTCAAGGTCACTATAATTCACCCCTCCACTTT
>-|TRBJ2-3|-|TRBV27
CASRYSTDTQYF
TGTGCCAGCAGGTACAGCACAGATACGCAGTATTTT
>-|TRBJ2-7|-|TRBV5-1
CASSISGQREQYF
TGCGCCAGCAGCATATCGGGGCAGCGGGAGCAGTACTTC
>-|TRBJ2-2|-|TRBV7-9
CASRPGLNTGELFF
TGTGCCAGCCGTCCAGGTCTGAACACCGGGGAGCTGTTTTTT
>-|TRBJ2-1|TRBD1|TRBV5-1
CASSLGDRINEQFF
TGCGCCAGCAGCTTAGGGGACAGGATAAATGAGCAGTTCTTC
>-|TRBJ1-1|-|TRBV18
CASSTELGGAFF
TGTGCCAGCTCTACAGAGTTAGGGGGGGCTTTCTTT
>-|TRBJ2-7|-|TRBV18
CASSPQGAPYEQYF
TGTGCCAGCTCACCACAGGGTGCCCCCTACGAGCAGTACTTC
>-|TRBJ2-1|-|TRBV9
CASSVGGINEQFF
TGTGCCAGCAGCGTTGGGGGGATAAATGAGCAGTTCTTC
>-|TRBJ1-3|TRBD1|TRBV7-6
CASSLAVGSGGSSGNTIYF
TGTGCCAGCAGCTTAGCGGTCGGGTCAGGGGGCAGCTCTGGAAACACCATATATTTT
>-|TRBJ1-4|-|TRBV12-5
CASGFSRGNEKLFF
TGTGCTAGTGGTTTTTCCCGAGGTAATGAAAAACTGTTTTTT